The clone carrying this T cell receptor (beta chain) was counted only a few times. The target antigen is unknown. Assay: immunoSEQ multiplex PCR; the TCRdb copy retains only in-frame clones and omits some. The sample holds under 40,000 clones, 70% to 80% seen once. This sample was taken from a study of T cell responses to AZD1222 COVID-19 vaccine. Study-wide findings and caveats: With dominance at 160-218 and 743-854, vaccine-associated CD4 TCRs spanned spike. Females made up more of the donors, who were largely white British, and clonal diversity may have come out too low. Close to half of spike-specific TCRs reportedly recognize unmutated variant regions.

This TCR was sampled from an adult who received the AZD1222 COVID-19 vaccine. The source material was peripheral blood, sampled 28 days after the second AZD1222 dose.

The CDR3 loop reads CASSLELAGGPNEQFF. The DNA for the CDR3 is TGTGCCAGCAGCTTAGAGTTGGCGGGAGGGCCTAATGAGCAGTTCTTC. This sequence joins TRBV7-2 and TRBJ2-1; 9 positions match TRBD2. J gave up 7 bases and V 1 base, and 8 bases lay outside the gene matches. The CDR3 totals 16 residues. Germline CDR1 reads SGHTA; CDR2 reads FQGNSA.